This T cell receptor (beta chain) was observed in a study of cytomegalovirus exposure and HLA in healthy donors. Study-wide background: The 130 or so validation repertoires used a platform that matched the one used for the 550 to 800 first-cohort repertoires, as a later analysis reported. Study findings and constraints: Usually a TCR sequence was rare, but some public TCRs were found in many donors. First-cohort TCR clusters tended to co-occur in the roughly 120 validation repertoires, a later analysis found. Reportedly, cytomegalovirus status was diagnosed with high sensitivity and specificity.

Germline lookup yields CDR1 ENHRY and CDR2 SYGVKD. The CDR3 loop spans 15 amino acids. V shed 4 bases and J 0 bases; nucleotides not matched to a gene: 4. In the case of this clone: What it binds is unknown.

Using immunoSEQ multiplex PCR, the repertoire was profiled, and TCRdb retains in-frame clones only, with some absent. The repertoire holds over 120,000 clones, with about nine tenths as singletons. Sequencing was carried out using PBMCs. The clonotype comes from a man between 18 and 35 years old in good health and CMV-seropositive. The chain uses TRBV10-3 and TRBJ1-2, with TRBD1 matching over 8 bases. CDR3 DNA sequence: TGTGCCATCAGTGGGGACAGGCTAACTAACTATGGCTACACCTTC. It specifies CAISGDRLTNYGYTF.